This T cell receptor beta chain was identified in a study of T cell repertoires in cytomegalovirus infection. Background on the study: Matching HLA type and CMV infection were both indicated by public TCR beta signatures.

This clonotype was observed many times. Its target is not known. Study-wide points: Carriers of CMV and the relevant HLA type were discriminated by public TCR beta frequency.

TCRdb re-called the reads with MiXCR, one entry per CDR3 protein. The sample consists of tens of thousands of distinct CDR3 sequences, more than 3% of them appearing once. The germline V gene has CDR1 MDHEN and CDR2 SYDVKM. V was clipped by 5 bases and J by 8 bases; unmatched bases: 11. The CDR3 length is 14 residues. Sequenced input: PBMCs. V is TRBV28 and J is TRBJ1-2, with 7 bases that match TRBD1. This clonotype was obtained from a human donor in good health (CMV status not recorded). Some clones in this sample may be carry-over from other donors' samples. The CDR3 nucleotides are TGTGCCAGCAGTGCGGGACAGAAGCCTGGGGGCTACACCTTC. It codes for CASSAGQKPGGYTF.